Given below is one TCR beta chain in context. The data originate from a study of T cells in Graves' hyperthyroidism and ophthalmopathy. Authors of the study amplified TCR beta CDR3 regions from RNA transcripts. Carried out on the TCR CDR3, a first-round RT-PCR used the HTBI primer set. TCRdb reprocessed the multiplex PCR reads via MiXCR and lists one record per CDR3 protein. Among about 770,000 distinct CDR3 sequences listed, about 17% were seen once. The CDR3 consists of 14 residues. Germline V gene data show CDR1 as GTSNPN and CDR2 as SVGIG (reference sequence). Losses at the gene ends were 5 bases for V and 5 bases for J; bases not matched to a gene: 4.

The chain joins TRBV30 to TRBJ1-5; 12 positions agree with TRBD1. The sample comprised blood. This TCR derives from a woman in her forties or fifties with Graves' hyperthyroidism that later progressed to Graves' ophthalmopathy. CDR3 protein: CAWGTGGNYQPQHF. CDR3 in DNA: TGTGCCTGGGGGACAGGGGGCAACTATCAGCCCCAGCATTTT.